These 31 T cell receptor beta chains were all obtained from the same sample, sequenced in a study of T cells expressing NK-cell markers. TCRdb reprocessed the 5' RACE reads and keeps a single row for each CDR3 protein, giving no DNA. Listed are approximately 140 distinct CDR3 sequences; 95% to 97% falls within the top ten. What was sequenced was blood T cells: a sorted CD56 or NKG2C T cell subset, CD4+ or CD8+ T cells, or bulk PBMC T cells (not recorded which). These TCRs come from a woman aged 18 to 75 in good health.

CDR3 protein: CASSSRYEQYF. The chain recombines TRBV28 with TRBJ2-7. Germline V gives CDR1 MDHEN, CDR2 SYDVKM. The CDR3 contains 11 residues.

Here the CDR3 reads CASSTDRGINEQFF. This sequence joins TRBV2 and TRBJ2-1; TCRdb outputs TRBD1, but without DNA this stays unchecked. This CDR3 region has 14 residues. CDR1 and CDR2 (germline): SNHLY, FYNNEI. The complete variable domain, with remaining parts taken from reference TRBV2 and TRBJ2-1, reads EPEVTQTPSHQVTQMGQEVILRCVPISNHLYFYWYRQILGQKVEFLVSFYNNEISEKSEIFDDQFSVERPDGSNFTLKIRSTKLEDSAMYFCASSTDRGINEQFFGPGTRLTVL.

The CDR3 sequence is CASSPQLAGGQETQYF. The chain joins TRBV28 to TRBJ2-5; as DNA is missing, the TRBD2 call by TCRdb cannot be tested. The CDR3 loop spans 16 amino acids. Germline CDR1 MDHEN, CDR2 SYDVKM.

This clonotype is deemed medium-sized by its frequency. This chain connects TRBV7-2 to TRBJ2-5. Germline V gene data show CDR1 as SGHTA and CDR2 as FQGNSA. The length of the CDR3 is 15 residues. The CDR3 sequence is CASSLVLGTQETQYF.

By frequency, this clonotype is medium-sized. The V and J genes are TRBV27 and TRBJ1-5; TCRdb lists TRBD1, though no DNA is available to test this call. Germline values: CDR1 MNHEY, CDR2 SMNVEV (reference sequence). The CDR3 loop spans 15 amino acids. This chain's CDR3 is CATSLGDGSNQPQHF.

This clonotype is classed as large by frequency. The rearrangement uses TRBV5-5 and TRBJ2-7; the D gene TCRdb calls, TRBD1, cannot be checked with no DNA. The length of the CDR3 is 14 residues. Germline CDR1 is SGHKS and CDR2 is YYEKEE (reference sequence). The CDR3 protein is CASSLRTGGYEQYF.

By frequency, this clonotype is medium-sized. CDR3 loop: CASSLAPPGELFF. This rearrangement joins TRBV7-8 to TRBJ2-2; TCRdb's D call of TRBD1 is untestable without DNA. The CDR3 contains 13 residues. The germline gives CDR1 SGHVS, CDR2 FQNEAQ.

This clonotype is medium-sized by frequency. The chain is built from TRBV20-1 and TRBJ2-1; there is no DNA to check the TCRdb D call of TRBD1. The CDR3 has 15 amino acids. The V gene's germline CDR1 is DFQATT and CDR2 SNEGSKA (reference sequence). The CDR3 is CSANPGTVSYNEQFF.

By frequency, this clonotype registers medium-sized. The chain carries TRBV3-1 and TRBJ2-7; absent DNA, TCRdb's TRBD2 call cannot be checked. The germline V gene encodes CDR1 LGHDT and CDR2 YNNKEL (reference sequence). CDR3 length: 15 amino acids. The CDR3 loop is CASSTRTSGVHEQYF.

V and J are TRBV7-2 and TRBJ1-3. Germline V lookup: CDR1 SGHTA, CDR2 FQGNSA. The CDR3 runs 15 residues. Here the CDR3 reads CASSQTLRPGNTIYF.

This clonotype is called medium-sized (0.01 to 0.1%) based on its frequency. This CDR3 is CASSLGWGPFKQQYF. The chain carries TRBV13 and TRBJ2-7; as DNA is missing, the TRBD1 call by TCRdb cannot be tested. Germline V gene sequence: CDR1 PRHDT, CDR2 FYEKMQ (reference sequence). The CDR3 spans 15 residues.

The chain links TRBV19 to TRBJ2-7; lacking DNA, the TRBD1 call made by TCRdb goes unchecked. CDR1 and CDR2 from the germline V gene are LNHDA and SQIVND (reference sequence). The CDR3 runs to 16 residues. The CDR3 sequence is CASSQEGQTPYYEQYF.

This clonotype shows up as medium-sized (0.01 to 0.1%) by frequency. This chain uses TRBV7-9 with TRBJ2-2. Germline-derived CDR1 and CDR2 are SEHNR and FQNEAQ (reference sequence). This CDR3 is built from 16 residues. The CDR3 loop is CASSFYEGPNTGELFF.

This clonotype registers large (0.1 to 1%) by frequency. This CDR3 is CASSHWTSGGVYTDTQYF. The gene calls are TRBV4-1 and TRBJ2-3; without DNA, the TCRdb call of TRBD2 cannot be checked. The CDR3 length is 18 residues. CDR1 is MGHRA and CDR2 is YSYEKL in the germline V gene.

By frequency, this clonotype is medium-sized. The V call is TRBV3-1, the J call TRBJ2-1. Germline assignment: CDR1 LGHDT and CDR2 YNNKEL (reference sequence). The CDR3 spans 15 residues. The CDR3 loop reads CASSQGSIASNEQFF.

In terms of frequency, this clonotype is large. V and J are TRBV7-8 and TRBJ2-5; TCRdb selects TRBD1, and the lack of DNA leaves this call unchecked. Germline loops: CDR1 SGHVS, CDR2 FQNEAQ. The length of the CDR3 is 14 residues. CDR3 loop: CASSHYPPGETQYF.

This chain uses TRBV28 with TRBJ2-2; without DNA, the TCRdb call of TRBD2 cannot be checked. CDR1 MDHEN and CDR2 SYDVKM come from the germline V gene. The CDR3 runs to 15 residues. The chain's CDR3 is CASSFWTSGTGELFF.

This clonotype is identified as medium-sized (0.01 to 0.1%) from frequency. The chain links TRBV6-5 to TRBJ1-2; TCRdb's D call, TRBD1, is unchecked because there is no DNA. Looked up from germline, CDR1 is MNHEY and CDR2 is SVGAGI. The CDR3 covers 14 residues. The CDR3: CASEGDALYYGYTF.

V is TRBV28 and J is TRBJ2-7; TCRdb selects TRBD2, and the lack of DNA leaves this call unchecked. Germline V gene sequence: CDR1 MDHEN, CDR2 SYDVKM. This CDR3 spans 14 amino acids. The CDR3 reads CASSRGLTSYEQYF.

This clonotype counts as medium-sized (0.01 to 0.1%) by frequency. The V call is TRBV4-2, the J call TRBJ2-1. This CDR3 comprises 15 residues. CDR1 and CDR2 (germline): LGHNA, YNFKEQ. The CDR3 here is CASSQGISRLDEQFF.

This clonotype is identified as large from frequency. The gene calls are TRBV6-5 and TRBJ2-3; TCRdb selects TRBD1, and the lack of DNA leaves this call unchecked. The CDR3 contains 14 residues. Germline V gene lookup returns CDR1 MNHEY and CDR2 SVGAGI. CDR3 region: CASMDRGLTDTQYF.

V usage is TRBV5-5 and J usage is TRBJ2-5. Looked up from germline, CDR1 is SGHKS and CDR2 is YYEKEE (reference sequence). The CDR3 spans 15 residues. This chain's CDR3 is CASSDPIDIGKTQYF.

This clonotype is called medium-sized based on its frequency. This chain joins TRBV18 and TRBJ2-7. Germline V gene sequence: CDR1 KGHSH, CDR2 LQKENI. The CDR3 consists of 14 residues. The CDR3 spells CASSPEKGFYEQYF.

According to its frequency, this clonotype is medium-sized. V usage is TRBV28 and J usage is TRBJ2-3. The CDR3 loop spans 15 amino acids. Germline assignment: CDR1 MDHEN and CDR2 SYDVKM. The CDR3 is CASSLGYLRTDTQYF.

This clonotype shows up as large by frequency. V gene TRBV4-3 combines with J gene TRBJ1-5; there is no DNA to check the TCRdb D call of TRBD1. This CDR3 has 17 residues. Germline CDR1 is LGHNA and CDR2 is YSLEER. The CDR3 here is CASSQSAGTSSNQPQHF.

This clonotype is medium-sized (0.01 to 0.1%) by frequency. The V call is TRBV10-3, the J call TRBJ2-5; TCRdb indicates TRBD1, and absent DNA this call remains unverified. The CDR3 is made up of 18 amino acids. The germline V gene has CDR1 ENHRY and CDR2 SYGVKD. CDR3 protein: CAISEFSAWTGVLETQYF.

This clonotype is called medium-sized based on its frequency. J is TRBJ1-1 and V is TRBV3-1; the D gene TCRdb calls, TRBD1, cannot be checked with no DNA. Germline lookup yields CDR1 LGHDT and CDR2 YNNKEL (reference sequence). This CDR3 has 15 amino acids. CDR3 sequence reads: CASSPQTGQKGEAFF.

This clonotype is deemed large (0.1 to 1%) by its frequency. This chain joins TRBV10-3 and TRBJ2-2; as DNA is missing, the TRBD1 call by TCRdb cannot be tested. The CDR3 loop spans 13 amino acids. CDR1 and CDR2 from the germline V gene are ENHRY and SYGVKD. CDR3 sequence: CAISPPQRGELFF.

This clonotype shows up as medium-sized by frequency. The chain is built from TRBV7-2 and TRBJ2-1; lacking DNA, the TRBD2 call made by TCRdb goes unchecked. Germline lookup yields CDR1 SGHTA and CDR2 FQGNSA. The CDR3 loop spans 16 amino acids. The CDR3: CASSLASGRGYNEQFF.

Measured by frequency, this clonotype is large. The CDR3 sequence is CASSYRLQETQYF. The rearrangement links TRBV6-2 or TRBV6-3 to TRBJ2-5; TCRdb's D gene call, TRBD2, goes unchecked for lack of DNA. There are 13 residues in the CDR3. Per the germline V gene, CDR1 is MNHEY and CDR2 is SVGEGT.

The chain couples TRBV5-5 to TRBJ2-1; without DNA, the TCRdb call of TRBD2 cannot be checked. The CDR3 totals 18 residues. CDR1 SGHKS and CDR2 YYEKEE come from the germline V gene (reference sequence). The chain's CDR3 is CASSLAFSGGAGRNEQIF. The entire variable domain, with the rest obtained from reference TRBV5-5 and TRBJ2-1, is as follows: DAGVTQSPTHLIKTRGQQVTLRCSPISGHKSVSWYQQVLGQGPQFIFQYYEKEERGRGNFPDRFSARQFPNYSSELNVNALLLGDSALYLCASSLAFSGGAGRNEQIFGPGTRLTVL.